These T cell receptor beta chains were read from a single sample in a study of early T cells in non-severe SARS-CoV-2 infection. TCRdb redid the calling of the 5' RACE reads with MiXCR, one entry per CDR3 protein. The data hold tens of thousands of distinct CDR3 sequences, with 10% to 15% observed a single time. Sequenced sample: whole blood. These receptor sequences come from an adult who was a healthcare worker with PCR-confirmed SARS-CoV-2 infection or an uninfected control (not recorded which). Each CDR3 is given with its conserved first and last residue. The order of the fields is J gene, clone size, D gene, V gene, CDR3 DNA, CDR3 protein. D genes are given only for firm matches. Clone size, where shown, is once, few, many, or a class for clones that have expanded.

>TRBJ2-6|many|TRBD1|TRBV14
TGTGCCAGCAGCCAAGCCGCCGGGACAGGGTCTGGGGCCAACGTCCTGACTTTC
CASSQAAGTGSGANVLTF
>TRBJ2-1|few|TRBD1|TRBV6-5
TGTGCCAGCAGTCCTACCGGGACAGGGGGGTACAATGAGCAGTTCTTC
CASSPTGTGGYNEQFF
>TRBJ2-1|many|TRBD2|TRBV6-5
TGTGCCAGCAGTTACTCGAGCGGGGGGAGCGATGAGCAGTTCTTC
CASSYSSGGSDEQFF
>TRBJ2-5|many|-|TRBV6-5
TGTGCCAGCAGGATAGGGGACGAGACCCAGTACTTC
CASRIGDETQYF
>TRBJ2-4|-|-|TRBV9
TGTGCCAGCAGCGGAAGCGAGGCGGGGCCCAAAAACATTCAGTACTTC
CASSGSEAGPKNIQYF
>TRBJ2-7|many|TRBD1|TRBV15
TGTGCCACCAGCAGCAGTAGTTGGGACAGCCCCTACGAGCAGTACTTC
CATSSSSWDSPYEQYF
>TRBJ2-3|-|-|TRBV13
TGTGCCAGCAGCCCCCAGCGTGCTGGAGATACGCAGTATTTT
CASSPQRAGDTQYF
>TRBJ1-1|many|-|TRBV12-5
TGTGCTAGTGGTTTGGTAGGGGGGTTGGAGTTTGAAGCTTTCTTT
CASGLVGGLEFEAFF
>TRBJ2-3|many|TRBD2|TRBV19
TGTGCCAGTACCCGGTTAGCGGGGGGGCGGACAGATACGCAGTATTTT
CASTRLAGGRTDTQYF
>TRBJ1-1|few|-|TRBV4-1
TGCGCCAGCACTTCGGACAGGAACACTGAAGCTTTCTTT
CASTSDRNTEAFF
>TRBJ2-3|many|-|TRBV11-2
TGTGCCAGCAGCTTTCGTCCTGGCACAGATACGCAGTATTTT
CASSFRPGTDTQYF
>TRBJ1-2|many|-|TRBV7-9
TGTGCCAGCAGCCCGGACGGGGGCTATGGCTACACCTTC
CASSPDGGYGYTF
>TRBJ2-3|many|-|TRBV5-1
TGCGCCAGCAGCTTGGGGGGTTCTAGCACAGATACGCAGTATTTT
CASSLGGSSTDTQYF
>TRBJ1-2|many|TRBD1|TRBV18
TGTGCCAGCTCATCTACATTCCGGGACAGCCGACGTTCTAACTATGGCTACACCTTC
CASSSTFRDSRRSNYGYTF
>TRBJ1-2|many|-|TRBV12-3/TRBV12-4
TGTGCCAGCACTTCAGCCCTGGGCTATGGCTACACCTTC
CASTSALGYGYTF
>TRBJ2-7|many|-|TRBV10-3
TGTGCCATCAGTGAGTCTCAGGGCGCCGGGCAGTACTTC
CAISESQGAGQYF
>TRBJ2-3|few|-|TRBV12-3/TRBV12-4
TGTGCCAGCAGAAGCACAGATACGCAGTATTTT
CASRSTDTQYF
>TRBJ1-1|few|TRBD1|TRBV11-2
TGTGCCAGCAGCTTAGAGGGGACAGGGTACTTGAACACTGAAGCTTTCTTT
CASSLEGTGYLNTEAFF
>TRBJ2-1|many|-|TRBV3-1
TGTGCCAGCAGCTGGGCCTACAATGAGCAGTTCTTC
CASSWAYNEQFF
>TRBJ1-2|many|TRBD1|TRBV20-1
TGCAGTGCCCCGAGACAGGGCGGGAACTATGGCTACACCTTC
CSAPRQGGNYGYTF
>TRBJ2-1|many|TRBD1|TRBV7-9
TGTGCCAGCAGCCTGGGACAGGGGATTGGTGGTGAGCAGTTCTTC
CASSLGQGIGGEQFF
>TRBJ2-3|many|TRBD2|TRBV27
TGTGCCAGCAGTCAACTAGCGGGGGGTACAGATACGCAGTATTTT
CASSQLAGGTDTQYF
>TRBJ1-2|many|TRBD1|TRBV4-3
TGCGCCAGCAGCCGGGGGACAGTCAGCTATGGCTACACCTTC
CASSRGTVSYGYTF
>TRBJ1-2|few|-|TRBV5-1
TGCGCCAGCAGCTTGTTCTCGGCCCAGGGGGGCTACACCTTC
CASSLFSAQGGYTF
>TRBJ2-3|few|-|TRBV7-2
TGTGCCAGCAGCTTAGGCCAGGGGTTTGTTACGCAGTATTTT
CASSLGQGFVTQYF
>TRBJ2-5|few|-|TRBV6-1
TGTGCCAGCAGTGAAAGTATCGGGGGGCCGGAGACCCAGTACTTC
CASSESIGGPETQYF
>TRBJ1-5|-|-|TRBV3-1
TGTGCCAGCAGCCAAACTGGGAACGAAATCTATAGCAATCAGCCCCAGCATTTT
CASSQTGNEIYSNQPQHF
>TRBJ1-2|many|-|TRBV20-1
TGCAGTGCTAGACGGGCTAACTATGGCTACACCTTC
CSARRANYGYTF
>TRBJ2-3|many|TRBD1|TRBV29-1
TGCAGCGTTTCAGGGGGTGATACGCAGTATTTT
CSVSGGDTQYF
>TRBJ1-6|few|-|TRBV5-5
TGTGCCAGCAGCTCTGCGAGAGACAGGAGGGTTTCCCTCCACTTT
CASSSARDRRVSLHF
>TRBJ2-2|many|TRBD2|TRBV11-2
TGTGCCAGCAGCCCGGGGCACGGGGGGGAACTGAACACCGGGGAGCTGTTTTTT
CASSPGHGGELNTGELFF
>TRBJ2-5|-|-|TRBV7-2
TGTGCCAGCAGCTATGGGACTTTCGGGGAGACCCAGTACTTC
CASSYGTFGETQYF
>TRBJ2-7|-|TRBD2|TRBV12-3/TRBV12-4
TGTGCCAGCAGTTTACGCGGTAGCGGGGATAAGTCCTACGAGCAGTACTTC
CASSLRGSGDKSYEQYF
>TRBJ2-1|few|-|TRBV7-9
TGTGCCAGCAGCCGCCCTCAGAGCTCCTACAATGAGCAGTTCTTC
CASSRPQSSYNEQFF
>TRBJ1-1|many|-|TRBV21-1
TGTGCCAGCAGCCCATATAACAGGGGAGCGGTGAACACTGAAGCTTTCTTT
CASSPYNRGAVNTEAFF
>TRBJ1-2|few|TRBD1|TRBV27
TGTGCCAGCAGTTTAATCCCCACAGGGGTCAATGGCTACACCTTC
CASSLIPTGVNGYTF
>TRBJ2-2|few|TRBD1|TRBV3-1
TGTGCCAGCAGCCACCCACAGGGGTTGGGCACCGGGGAGCTGTTTTTT
CASSHPQGLGTGELFF
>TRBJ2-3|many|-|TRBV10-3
TGTGCCATCAGTGACCAGGCGAGCACAGATACGCAGTATTTT
CAISDQASTDTQYF
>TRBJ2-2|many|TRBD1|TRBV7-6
TGTGCCAGCAGCTTAGGGACAGGGGGCAGCGGGGAGCTGTTTTTT
CASSLGTGGSGELFF
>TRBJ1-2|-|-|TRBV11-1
TGTGCCAGCAGTGGGACCGTTAACTATGGCTACACCTTC
CASSGTVNYGYTF
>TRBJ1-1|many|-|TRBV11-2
TGTGCCAGCAGCTTAGATCGTGTCGGCTTTGAAGCTTTCTTT
CASSLDRVGFEAFF
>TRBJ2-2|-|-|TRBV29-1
TGCAGCGTTGAACCGGGGCCCGGGGAGCTGTTTTTT
CSVEPGPGELFF
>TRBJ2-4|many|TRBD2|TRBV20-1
TGCAGTGCTCACCCGACTAGCGGGGGAGATAGCCTCATAGCCAAAAACATTCAGTACTTC
CSAHPTSGGDSLIAKNIQYF
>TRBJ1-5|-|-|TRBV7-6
TGTGCCAGCAGCTTAGGAGCGGGGGGAACATATAGCAATCAGCCCCAGCATTTT
CASSLGAGGTYSNQPQHF
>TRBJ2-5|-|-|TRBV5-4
TGTGCCAGCAGCACCGGGACACCGGCGGAGACCCAGTACTTC
CASSTGTPAETQYF
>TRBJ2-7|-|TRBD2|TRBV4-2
TGTGCCAGCAGCCAAGAACTAGCGGGGGGCTACGAGCAGTACTTC
CASSQELAGGYEQYF
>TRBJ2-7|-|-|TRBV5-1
TGCGCCAGCAGTCTACGGACGGGAGAGCAGTACTTC
CASSLRTGEQYF
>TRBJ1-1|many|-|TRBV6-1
TGTGCCAGCACCACTCCCCCTCCGGGCACTGAAGCTTTCTTT
CASTTPPPGTEAFF
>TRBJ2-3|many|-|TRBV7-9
TGTGCCAGCACCTTAGAAGGGAGCACAGATACGCAGTATTTT
CASTLEGSTDTQYF
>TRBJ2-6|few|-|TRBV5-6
TGTGCCAGCAGCTTGGGACAGGGACTTCCTGGGGCCAACGTCCTGACTTTC
CASSLGQGLPGANVLTF
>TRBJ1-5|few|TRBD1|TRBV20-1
TGCAGTGCTCAAAGGGGGCGCGGGTATAGCAATCAGCCCCAGCATTTT
CSAQRGRGYSNQPQHF
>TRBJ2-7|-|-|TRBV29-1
TGCAGCGTCGTTACAGGGCCCGAGCAGTACTTC
CSVVTGPEQYF
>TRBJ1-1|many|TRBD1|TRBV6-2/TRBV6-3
TGTGCCAGCAACAGGGGCGGGGGTGAAGCTTTCTTT
CASNRGGGEAFF